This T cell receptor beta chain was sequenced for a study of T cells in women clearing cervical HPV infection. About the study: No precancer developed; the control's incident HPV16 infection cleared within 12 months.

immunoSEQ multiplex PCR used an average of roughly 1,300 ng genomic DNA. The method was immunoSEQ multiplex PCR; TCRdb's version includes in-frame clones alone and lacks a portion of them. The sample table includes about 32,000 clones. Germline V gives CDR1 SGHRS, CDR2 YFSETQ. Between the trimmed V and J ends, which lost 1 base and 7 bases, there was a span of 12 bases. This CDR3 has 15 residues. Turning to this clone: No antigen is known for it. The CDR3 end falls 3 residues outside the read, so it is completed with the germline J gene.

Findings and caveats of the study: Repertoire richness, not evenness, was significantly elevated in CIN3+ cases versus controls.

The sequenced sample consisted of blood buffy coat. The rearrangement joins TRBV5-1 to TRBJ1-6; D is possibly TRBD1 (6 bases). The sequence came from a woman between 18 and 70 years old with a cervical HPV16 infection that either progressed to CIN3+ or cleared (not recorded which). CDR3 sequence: CASSLQQGRNSPLHF. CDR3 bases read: TGCGCCAGCAGCTTGCAGCAGGGGAGGAATTCACCC.